These T cell receptor beta chains were read from a single sample in a study of early T cells in non-severe SARS-CoV-2 infection. MiXCR, run by TCRdb on the 5' RACE reads, gives a single entry per CDR3 protein. This sample has under 140,000 distinct CDR3 sequences, with 10% to 15% found just once. Here the sequenced sample was whole blood, taken at baseline. These receptors were taken from an adult who was a healthcare worker with PCR-confirmed SARS-CoV-2 infection or an uninfected control (not recorded which). The CDR3 runs from the conserved cysteine through the conserved F or W. D genes are given only for firm matches. A clone size is listed for some rows: how often the clone was seen (once, few, many), or a class if it is expanded.

v_gene,abundance,j_gene,d_gene,CDR3nt,CDR3aa
TRBV28,-,TRBJ1-1,-,TGTGCCAGCTTGGCGCACACTGAAGCTTTCTTT,CASLAHTEAFF
TRBV19,-,TRBJ2-6,TRBD1,TGTGCCAGTAGGCAGACAGGGAACCCCTCTGGGGCCAACGTCCTGACTTTC,CASRQTGNPSGANVLTF
TRBV7-2,-,TRBJ1-2,-,TGTGCCAGCAGTGCTAAAGGGCAGGACTATGGCTACACCTTC,CASSAKGQDYGYTF
TRBV2,-,TRBJ1-6,TRBD1,TGTGCCAGCATCCTGGACAGGGGGTCAAATTCACCCCTCCACTTT,CASILDRGSNSPLHF
TRBV24-1,few,TRBJ2-1,-,TGTGCCACCAGTGTGGGTAGCGTTTACAATGAGCAGTTCTTC,CATSVGSVYNEQFF
TRBV3-1,few,TRBJ2-1,TRBD2,TGTGCCAGCAGCCTGCTCGGCGGGAGTAACGATGAGCAGTTCTTC,CASSLLGGSNDEQFF
TRBV12-3/TRBV12-4,-,TRBJ2-3,-,TGTGCCAGCAGTTGGGACCTAGATACGCAGTATTTT,CASSWDLDTQYF
TRBV6-1,-,TRBJ1-5,-,TGTGCCAGCAGCTGGCACCCCCAGCATTTT,CASSWHPQHF
TRBV20-1,few,TRBJ2-7,TRBD1,TGCAGTTCCCAGGGACAGGGGGCTTACGAGCAGTACTTC,CSSQGQGAYEQYF
TRBV14,-,TRBJ2-1,TRBD1,TGTGCCAGCAGCATCCGGACTCGGGACAGGGTGTCCAATGAGCAGTTCTTC,CASSIRTRDRVSNEQFF
TRBV5-1,-,TRBJ1-6,-,TGCGCCAGCAGCAGGACCGGACCGAGCTCCTATAATTCACCCCTCCACTTT,CASSRTGPSSYNSPLHF
TRBV7-2,-,TRBJ1-1,-,TGTGCCAGCAGCCCCCTTGCGCGCACTGAAGCTTTCTTT,CASSPLARTEAFF
TRBV5-4,few,TRBJ1-1,-,TGTGCCAGCAGCTTGTGGGGGGGCAGCACTGAAGCTTTCTTT,CASSLWGGSTEAFF
TRBV3-1,many,TRBJ2-7,-,TGTGCCAGCAGCCAAGAGGGACACATCTACGAGCAGTACTTC,CASSQEGHIYEQYF
TRBV20-1,few,TRBJ2-3,TRBD1,TGCAGTGCTACCCGACAGGGGCATAGCACAGATACGCAGTATTTT,CSATRQGHSTDTQYF
TRBV2,few,TRBJ2-1,-,TGTGCCAGCAAACCGGGACCCACAACCTCCTCCAACAATGAGCAGTTCTTC,CASKPGPTTSSNNEQFF
TRBV29-1,-,TRBJ2-7,-,TGCAGCGCATCATTATCCTACGAGCAGTACTTC,CSASLSYEQYF
TRBV7-7,many,TRBJ1-1,-,TGTGCCAGCAGCCCCCTAGGGGGTAACACTGAAGCTTTCTTT,CASSPLGGNTEAFF
TRBV15,-,TRBJ2-7,-,TGTGCCACCAGCACACCGACCTGGGGCGAGCAGTACTTC,CATSTPTWGEQYF
TRBV28,-,TRBJ2-4,-,TGTGCCAGCAGTTCCCCGCAGGCTTCGGGCAAAAACATTCAGTACTTC,CASSSPQASGKNIQYF
TRBV7-9,few,TRBJ2-6,-,TGTGCCAGCATCGACCTCTCTGGGGCCAACGTCCTGACTTTC,CASIDLSGANVLTF
TRBV6-1,few,TRBJ1-2,-,TGTGCCAGCAGTGACGGGGCAGTTACCTATGGCTACACCTTC,CASSDGAVTYGYTF
TRBV21-1,few,TRBJ2-3,-,TGTGCCAGCAGACCTAGGACTAGCGGGGACCTCTATACGCAGTATTTT,CASRPRTSGDLYTQYF
TRBV6-2/TRBV6-3,-,TRBJ1-5,-,TGTGCCAGCAGTTCACAGGGTAGCAATCAGCCCCAGCATTTT,CASSSQGSNQPQHF
TRBV14,few,TRBJ1-2,TRBD1,TGTGCCAGCAGCCAAATCCTCCGGGACAGGGAGAGGAACTATGGCTACACCTTC,CASSQILRDRERNYGYTF
TRBV6-4,-,TRBJ2-6,-,TGTGCCAGCAGAGACTCTGGGGCCAACGTCCTGACTTTC,CASRDSGANVLTF
TRBV12-3/TRBV12-4,many,TRBJ2-2,TRBD2,TGTGCCAGCAGTTGGACTAGCGGGGGTGTTGGCGGGGAGCTGTTTTTT,CASSWTSGGVGGELFF
TRBV11-2,-,TRBJ2-7,-,TGTGCCAGCAGCTCCCCAGGGTGGGGTCTGTACTTC,CASSSPGWGLYF
TRBV12-3/TRBV12-4,many,TRBJ2-5,TRBD1,TGTGCCAGCAGTTCGTCCGGGACAGGGAGCCAAGAGACCCAGTACTTC,CASSSSGTGSQETQYF
TRBV5-1,few,TRBJ2-6,-,TGCGCCAGCAGCTGGACAGTCGTTAGCTCTGGGGCCAACGTCCTGACTTTC,CASSWTVVSSGANVLTF
TRBV28,-,TRBJ1-2,-,TGTGCCAGCACTTACCCCGGGGGAGATGGCTACACCTTC,CASTYPGGDGYTF
TRBV5-5,few,TRBJ1-5,-,TGTGCCAGCAGCTTGAGAGGGGGGAATCAGCCCCAGCATTTT,CASSLRGGNQPQHF
TRBV5-1,-,TRBJ1-1,TRBD1,TGCGCCAGCAGCTCGGGACAGGGGGCGTATAGCACTGAAGCTTTCTTT,CASSSGQGAYSTEAFF
TRBV2,-,TRBJ2-7,-,TGTGCCAGCAGTGACCGGACCCACTACGAGCAGTACTTC,CASSDRTHYEQYF
TRBV29-1,many,TRBJ2-2,-,TGCAGCATCCGACTAGGAAACACCGGGGAGCTGTTTTTT,CSIRLGNTGELFF
TRBV19,many,TRBJ1-2,-,TGTGCCAGTAGTATTCCCGAAGGAGGGGCCTATGGCTACACCTTC,CASSIPEGGAYGYTF
TRBV6-5,-,TRBJ2-7,-,TGTGCCAGCAGTGAGACAATCGGGAGCGAGCAGTACTTC,CASSETIGSEQYF
TRBV24-1,-,TRBJ2-3,TRBD1,TGTGCCACCAGTGATTTGATACAGGGGTCCCCAGATACGCAGTATTTT,CATSDLIQGSPDTQYF
TRBV7-6,many,TRBJ2-2,-,TGTGCCAGCAGCCCCCTCTATGCCGGGGAGCTGTTTTTT,CASSPLYAGELFF
TRBV20-1,-,TRBJ1-1,TRBD1,TGCAGTGCTAGAGCAAGACAGGGGTTGAGAACTGAAGCTTTCTTT,CSARARQGLRTEAFF
TRBV20-1,-,TRBJ2-7,-,TGCAGTGCTAGAGATCGGCTAGCTAGGTCCTACGAGCAGTACTTC,CSARDRLARSYEQYF
TRBV5-1,-,TRBJ1-1,-,TGCGCCAGCAGCTTGGTTCCGCAATTTGACACTGAAGCTTTCTTT,CASSLVPQFDTEAFF
TRBV12-3/TRBV12-4,-,TRBJ2-3,TRBD1,TGTGCCAGCAGGGGCCTCAGGGGGAGAGGCACAGATACGCAGTATTTT,CASRGLRGRGTDTQYF
TRBV3-1,-,TRBJ2-7,TRBD1,TGTGCCAGCAGCCAGCAAACCAGGGGGCCTGAGCAGTACTTC,CASSQQTRGPEQYF
TRBV10-3,-,TRBJ2-7,-,TGTGCCATCAGTGAGTCGCAGAAGTCCTACGAGCAGTACTTC,CAISESQKSYEQYF
TRBV14,-,TRBJ2-1,-,TGTGCCAGCAGCCAAGTCCACCTAGCAGGCAATGAGCAGTTCTTC,CASSQVHLAGNEQFF
TRBV5-6,few,TRBJ2-7,TRBD1,TGTGCCAGCAGCTTTGACAGGGGATTATCCTACGAGCAGTACTTC,CASSFDRGLSYEQYF
TRBV24-1,few,TRBJ2-3,-,TGTGCCACCAGTGATCCACGGGGCACAGATACGCAGTATTTT,CATSDPRGTDTQYF
TRBV19,few,TRBJ2-1,TRBD2,TGTGCCAGTAGTATAGTGCTAGCGGGGGCTAATGAGCAGTTCTTC,CASSIVLAGANEQFF
TRBV28,few,TRBJ1-4,-,TGTGCCAGCAGTCCTCCAGGGCGGGGTGAAAAACTGTTTTTT,CASSPPGRGEKLFF
TRBV3-1,-,TRBJ2-3,-,TGTGCCAGCAGCCAGAGCGCGAGGCAGCGCACAGATACGCAGTATTTT,CASSQSARQRTDTQYF
TRBV28,few,TRBJ2-2,-,TGTGCCAGCTTCATCAGGGGAACCGGGGAGCTGTTTTTT,CASFIRGTGELFF
TRBV4-1,-,TRBJ2-7,-,TGCGCCAGCAGCCAAGATCCCCGGACCAACTCCTACGAGCAGTACTTC,CASSQDPRTNSYEQYF
TRBV28,-,TRBJ2-7,TRBD1,TGTGCCAGCAGGAAGACAGGGCTGACCTACGAGCAGTACTTC,CASRKTGLTYEQYF
TRBV5-1,few,TRBJ2-7,TRBD1,TGCGCCAGCAGCTTGGACCCCGGGACAGACTACGAGCAGTACTTC,CASSLDPGTDYEQYF
TRBV7-8,-,TRBJ2-1,TRBD1,TGTGCCAGCAGCTCGATACCGGGACAGTACAATGAGCAGTTCTTC,CASSSIPGQYNEQFF
TRBV11-2,few,TRBJ2-7,TRBD1,TGTGCCAGCAGCGGACAGGGGGCAATCTACGAGCAGTACTTC,CASSGQGAIYEQYF
TRBV5-1,few,TRBJ2-3,-,TGCGCCAGCAGCGTGACAACCACAGATACGCAGTATTTT,CASSVTTTDTQYF